This T cell receptor beta chain was sequenced for a study of shared clonotypes between healthy human individuals. Study-level background: Per-donor plates numbered three CD4 naive, three CD4 memory, two CD8 naive and one CD8 memory.

V dropped 0 bases and J dropped 9 bases, with 7 bases sitting between them. Germline loops: CDR1 SGHDT, CDR2 YYEEEE. CDR3 length: 12 residues. Overall study results and limits: It was observed that approximately 5% of naive CD4 clonotypes were shared across several donors. Non-shared clonotypes displayed generation probabilities falling below those of clonotypes present in all four donors.

Original analysis: Because ImmunoSEQ provided only junction sequences with no quality scores, the filtering differed. The repertoire was sequenced with immunoSEQ multiplex PCR; TCRdb's copy has only in-frame clones and lacks some. V, J and clone size were drawn from that table, and D and trimming were deduced from the DNA. The data contain some 2,400,000 clones, approximately 94% of them singletons. To note about this clone: Its matching antigen is unknown.

The J gene is TRBJ2-1, the V gene TRBV5-6; D not certain. The specimen sequenced was naive CD4+ T cells sorted from blood. Described subset: CD45RA+ positively selected. The TCR originated in a man younger than 35 in good health. CDR3 sequence: CASSLGTLEQFF. DNA for the CDR3: TGTGCCAGCAGCTTGGGTACCCTTGAGCAGTTCTTC.